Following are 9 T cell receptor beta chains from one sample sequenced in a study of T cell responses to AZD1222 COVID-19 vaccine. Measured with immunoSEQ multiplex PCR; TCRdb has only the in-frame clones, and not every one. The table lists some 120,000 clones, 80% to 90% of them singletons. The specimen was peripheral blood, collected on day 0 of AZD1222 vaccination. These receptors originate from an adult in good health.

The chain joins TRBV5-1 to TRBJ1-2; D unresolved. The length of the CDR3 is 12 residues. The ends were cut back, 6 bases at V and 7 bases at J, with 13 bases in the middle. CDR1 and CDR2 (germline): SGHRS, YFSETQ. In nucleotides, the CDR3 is TGCGCCAGCATTAGCCTGGCACGTGGCTACACCTTC. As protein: CASISLARGYTF.

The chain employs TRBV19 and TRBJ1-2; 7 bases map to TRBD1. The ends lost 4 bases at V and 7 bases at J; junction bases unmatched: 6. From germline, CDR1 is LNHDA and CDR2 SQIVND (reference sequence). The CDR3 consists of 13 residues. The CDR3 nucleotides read TGTGCCAGTAGTAAGGACAGGAGGCTTGGCTACACCTTC. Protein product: CASSKDRRLGYTF.

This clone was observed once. CDR3 sequence (DNA): TGTGCCAGCAGCAGGACTAGCGGGGCCTACGAGCAGTACTTC. Protein product: CASSRTSGAYEQYF. V and J are TRBV11-3 and TRBJ2-7; 12 bases agree with TRBD2. Trimming at V came to 5 bases and at J to 2 bases, leaving 1 base not matched to a gene. Germline CDR1 SGHNT, CDR2 YENEEA. The CDR3 sequence is 14 residues long.

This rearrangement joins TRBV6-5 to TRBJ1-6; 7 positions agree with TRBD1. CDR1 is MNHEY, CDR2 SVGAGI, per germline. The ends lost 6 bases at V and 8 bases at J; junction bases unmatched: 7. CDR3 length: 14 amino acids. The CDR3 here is CASSRQGADSPLHF. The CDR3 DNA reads TGTGCCAGCAGCCGACAGGGTGCTGATTCACCCCTCCACTTT.

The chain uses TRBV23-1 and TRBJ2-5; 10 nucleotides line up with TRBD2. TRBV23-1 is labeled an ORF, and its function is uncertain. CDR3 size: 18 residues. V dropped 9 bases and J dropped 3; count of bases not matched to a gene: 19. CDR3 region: CARFAGTSEPNCKETQYF. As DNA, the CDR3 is TGCGCCAGGTTCGCCGGGACTAGCGAGCCTAATTGCAAAGAGACCCAGTACTTC.

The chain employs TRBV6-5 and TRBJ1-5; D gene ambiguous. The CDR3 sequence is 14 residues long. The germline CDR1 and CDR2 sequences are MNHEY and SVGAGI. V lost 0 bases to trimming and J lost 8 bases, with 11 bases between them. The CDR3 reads CASSYSFSPEPQHF. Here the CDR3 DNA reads TGTGCCAGCAGTTACTCGTTTTCCCCCGAGCCCCAGCATTTT.

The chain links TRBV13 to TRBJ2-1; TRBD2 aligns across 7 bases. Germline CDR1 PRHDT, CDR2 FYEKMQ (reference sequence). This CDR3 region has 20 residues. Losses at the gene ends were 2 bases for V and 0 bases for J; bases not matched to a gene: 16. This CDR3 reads CASSLYRRSGGRSSYNEQFF. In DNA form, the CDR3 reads TGTGCCAGCAGCTTATATCGTCGGTCGGGGGGTCGCAGCTCCTACAATGAGCAGTTCTTC.

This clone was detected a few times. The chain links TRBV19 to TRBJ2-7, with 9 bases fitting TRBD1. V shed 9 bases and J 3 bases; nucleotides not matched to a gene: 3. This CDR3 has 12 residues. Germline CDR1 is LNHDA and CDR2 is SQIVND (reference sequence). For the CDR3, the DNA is TGTGCCAGCGGGACAGGGTTCTACGAGCAGTACTTC. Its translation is CASGTGFYEQYF.

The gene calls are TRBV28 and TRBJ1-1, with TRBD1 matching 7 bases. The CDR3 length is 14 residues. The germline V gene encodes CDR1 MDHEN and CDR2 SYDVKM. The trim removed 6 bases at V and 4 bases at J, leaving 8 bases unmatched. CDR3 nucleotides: TGTGCCAGCAGCGACCTTACAGGGGCCACTGAAGCTTTCTTT. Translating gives CASSDLTGATEAFF.